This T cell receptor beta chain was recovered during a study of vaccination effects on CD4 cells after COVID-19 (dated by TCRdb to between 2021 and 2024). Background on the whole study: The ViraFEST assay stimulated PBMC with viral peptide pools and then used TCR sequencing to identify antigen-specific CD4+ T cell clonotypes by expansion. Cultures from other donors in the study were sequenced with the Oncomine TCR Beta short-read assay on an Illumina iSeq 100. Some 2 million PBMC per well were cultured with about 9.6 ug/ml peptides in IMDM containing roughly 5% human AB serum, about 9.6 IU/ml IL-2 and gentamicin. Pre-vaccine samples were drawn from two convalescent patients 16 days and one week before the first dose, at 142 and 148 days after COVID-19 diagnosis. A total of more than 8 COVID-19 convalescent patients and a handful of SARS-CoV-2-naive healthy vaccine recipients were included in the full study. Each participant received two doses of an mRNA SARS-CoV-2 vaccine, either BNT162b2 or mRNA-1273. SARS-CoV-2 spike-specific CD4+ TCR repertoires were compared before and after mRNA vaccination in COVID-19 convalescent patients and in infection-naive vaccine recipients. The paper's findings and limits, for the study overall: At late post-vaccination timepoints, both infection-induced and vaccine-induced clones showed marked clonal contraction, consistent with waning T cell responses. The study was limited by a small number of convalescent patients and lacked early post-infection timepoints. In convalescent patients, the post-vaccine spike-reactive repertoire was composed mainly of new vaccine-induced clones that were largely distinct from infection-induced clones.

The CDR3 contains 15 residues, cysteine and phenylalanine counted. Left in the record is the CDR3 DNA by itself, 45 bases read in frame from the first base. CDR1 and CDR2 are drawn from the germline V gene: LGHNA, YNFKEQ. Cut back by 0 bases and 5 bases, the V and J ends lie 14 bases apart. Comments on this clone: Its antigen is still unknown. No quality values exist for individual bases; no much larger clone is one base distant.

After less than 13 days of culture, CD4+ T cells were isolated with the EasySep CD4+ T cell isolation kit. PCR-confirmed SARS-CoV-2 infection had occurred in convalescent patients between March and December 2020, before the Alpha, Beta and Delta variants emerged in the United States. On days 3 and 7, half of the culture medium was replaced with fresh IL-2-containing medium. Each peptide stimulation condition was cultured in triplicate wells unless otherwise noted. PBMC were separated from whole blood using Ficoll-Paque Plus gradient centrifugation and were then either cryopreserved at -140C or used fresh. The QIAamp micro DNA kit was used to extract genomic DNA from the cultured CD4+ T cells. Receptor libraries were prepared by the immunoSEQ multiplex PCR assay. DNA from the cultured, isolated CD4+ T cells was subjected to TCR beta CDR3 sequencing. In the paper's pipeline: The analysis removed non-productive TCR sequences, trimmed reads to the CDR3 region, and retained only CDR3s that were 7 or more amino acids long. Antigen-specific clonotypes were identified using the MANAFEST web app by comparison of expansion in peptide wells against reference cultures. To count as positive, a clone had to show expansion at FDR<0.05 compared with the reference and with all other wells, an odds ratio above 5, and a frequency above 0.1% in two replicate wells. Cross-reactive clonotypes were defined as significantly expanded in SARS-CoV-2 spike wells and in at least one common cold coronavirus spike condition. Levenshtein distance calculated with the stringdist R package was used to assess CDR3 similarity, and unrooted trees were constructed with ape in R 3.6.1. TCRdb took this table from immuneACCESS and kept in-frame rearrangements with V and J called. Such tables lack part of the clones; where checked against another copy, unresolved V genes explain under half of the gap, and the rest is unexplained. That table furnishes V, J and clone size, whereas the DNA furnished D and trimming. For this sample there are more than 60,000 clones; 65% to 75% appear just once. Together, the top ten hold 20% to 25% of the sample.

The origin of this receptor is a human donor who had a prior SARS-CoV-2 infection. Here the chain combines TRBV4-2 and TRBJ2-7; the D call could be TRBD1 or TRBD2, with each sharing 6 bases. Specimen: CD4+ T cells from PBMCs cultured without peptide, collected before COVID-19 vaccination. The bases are TGTGCCAGCAGCCAAGATGGGGGGCGGAGTCACGAGCAGTACTTC. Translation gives CASSQDGGRSHEQYF.